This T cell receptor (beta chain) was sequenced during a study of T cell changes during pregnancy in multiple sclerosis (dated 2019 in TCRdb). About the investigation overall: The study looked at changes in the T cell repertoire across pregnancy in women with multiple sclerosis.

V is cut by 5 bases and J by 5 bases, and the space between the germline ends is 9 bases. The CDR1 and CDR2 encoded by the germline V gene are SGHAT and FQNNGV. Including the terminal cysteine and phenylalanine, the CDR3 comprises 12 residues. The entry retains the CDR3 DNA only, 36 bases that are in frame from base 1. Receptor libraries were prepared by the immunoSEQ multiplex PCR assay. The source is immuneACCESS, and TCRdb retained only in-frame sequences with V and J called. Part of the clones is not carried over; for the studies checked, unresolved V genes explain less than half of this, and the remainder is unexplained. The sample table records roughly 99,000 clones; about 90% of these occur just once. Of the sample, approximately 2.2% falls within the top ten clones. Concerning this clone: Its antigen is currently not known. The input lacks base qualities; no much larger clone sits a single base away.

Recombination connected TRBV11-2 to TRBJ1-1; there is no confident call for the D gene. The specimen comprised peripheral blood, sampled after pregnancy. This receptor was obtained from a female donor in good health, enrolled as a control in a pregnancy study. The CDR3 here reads CASSRGGTEAFF. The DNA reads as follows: TGTGCCAGCAGCCGAGGAGGGACTGAAGCTTTCTTT.